Sequencing of this TCR beta chain was carried out in a study of shared clonotypes between healthy human individuals. The CDR3 has 13 amino acids. V was pared by 5 bases and J by 3 bases, with 3 bases of the junction left unmatched. From germline, CDR1 is SGHVS and CDR2 FQNEAQ. Study observations and caveats: Sampling involved blood alone; tissue repertoires likely differ.

In the authors' methods: From ImmunoSEQ came sequences covering only the junction and carrying no quality scores, so filtering differed. Generated by immunoSEQ multiplex PCR, the TCRdb table keeps only in-frame clones and is missing some. For V, J and clone size, that table is used; D and trimming come from the DNA. The data contain 2 million to 2.5 million clones, 95% of them singletons. In regard to this clone: No antigen is known for it. Other DNA sequences in the same sample also yield this CDR3.

The sequence derives from a man aged 18 to 29 in good health. The specimen sequenced was naive CD4+ T cells sorted from blood. As to subset: CD45RA+ positively selected. V usage is TRBV7-8 and J usage is TRBJ2-7, with 8 bases identical to TRBD2. The CDR3 DNA is TGTGCCAGCAGCCCCGGGACTAGCTACGAGCAGTACTTC. Amino acid sequence: CASSPGTSYEQYF.